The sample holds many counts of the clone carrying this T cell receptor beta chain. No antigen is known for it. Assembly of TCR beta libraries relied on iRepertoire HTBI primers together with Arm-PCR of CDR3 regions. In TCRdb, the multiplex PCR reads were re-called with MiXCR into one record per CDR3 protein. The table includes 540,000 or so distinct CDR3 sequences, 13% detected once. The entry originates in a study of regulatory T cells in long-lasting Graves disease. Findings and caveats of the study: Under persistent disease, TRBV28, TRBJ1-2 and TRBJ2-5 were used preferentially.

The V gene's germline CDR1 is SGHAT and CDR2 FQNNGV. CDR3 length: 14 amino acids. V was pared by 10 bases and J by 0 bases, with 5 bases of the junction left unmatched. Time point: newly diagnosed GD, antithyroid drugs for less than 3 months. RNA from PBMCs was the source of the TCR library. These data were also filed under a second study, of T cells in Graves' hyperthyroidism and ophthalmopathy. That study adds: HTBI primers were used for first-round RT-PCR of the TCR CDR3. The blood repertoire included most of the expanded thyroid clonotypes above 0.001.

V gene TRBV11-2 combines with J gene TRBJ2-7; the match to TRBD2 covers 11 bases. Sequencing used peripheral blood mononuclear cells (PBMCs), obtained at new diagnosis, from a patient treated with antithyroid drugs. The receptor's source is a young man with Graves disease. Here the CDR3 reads CATRLAGSSYEQYF. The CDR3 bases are TGTGCCACCAGACTAGCGGGAAGCTCCTACGAGCAGTACTTC.